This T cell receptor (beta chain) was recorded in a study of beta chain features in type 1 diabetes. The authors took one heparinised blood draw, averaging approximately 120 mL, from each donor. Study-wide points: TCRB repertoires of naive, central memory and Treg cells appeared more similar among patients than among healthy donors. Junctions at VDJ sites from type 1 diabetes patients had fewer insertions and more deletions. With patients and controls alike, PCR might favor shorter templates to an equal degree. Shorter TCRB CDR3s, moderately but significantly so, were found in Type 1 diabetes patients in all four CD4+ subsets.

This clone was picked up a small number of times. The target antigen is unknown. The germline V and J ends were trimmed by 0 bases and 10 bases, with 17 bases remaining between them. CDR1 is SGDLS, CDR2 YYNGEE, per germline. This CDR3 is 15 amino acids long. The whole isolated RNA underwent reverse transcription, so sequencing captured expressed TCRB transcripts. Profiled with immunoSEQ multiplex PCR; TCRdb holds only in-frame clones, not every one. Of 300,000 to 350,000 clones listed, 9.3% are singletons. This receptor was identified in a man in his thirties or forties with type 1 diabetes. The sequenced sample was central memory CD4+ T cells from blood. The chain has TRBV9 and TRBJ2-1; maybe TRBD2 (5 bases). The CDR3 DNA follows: TGTGCCAGCAGCGTAGTACTTTCGGGGAACGACGAGCAGTTCTTC. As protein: CASSVVLSGNDEQFF.